This T cell receptor (beta chain) was documented in a study of human T cells and chemical hapten exposure. As concerns this clonotype: Its antigen is not known.

General study findings and limits: Expanded TCRs grouped into significantly more large CDR3 similarity clusters than controls produced. Sensitizing to DPC left TCRs with a frequency above 1 in 1000 unaltered.

The CDR3 has 14 amino acids. V was clipped by 1 base and J by 5 bases; unmatched bases: 5. CDR1 is SGDLS, CDR2 YYNGEE, per germline. Indicated time point: patch test 3, about 24 weeks after DPC sensitization. Indicated treatment: therapeutic diphenylcyclopropenone sensitization with weekly scalp DPC. Each CDR3 protein gets one entry after TCRdb re-called the RACE reads with MiXCR. The sample includes about 190,000 distinct CDR3 sequences, under 25% of them seen just once. The starting material was whole blood, obtained in connection with sensitization to the hapten diphenylcyclopropenone (DPC). The clonotype originates from a middle-aged woman with alopecia areata. Some clones in this sample may be carry-over from other donors' samples. This chain connects TRBV9 to TRBJ2-5; 7 bases are a match to TRBD1. The CDR3 protein is CASSVQGVGETQYF. The CDR3 DNA sequence: TGTGCCAGCAGCGTACAGGGGGTAGGGGAGACCCAGTACTTC.